Described below is a single T cell receptor (beta chain) sequence and its context. Its antigen is unknown. Unmatched junction bases numbered 6, after V lost 6 bases and J lost 2 bases. The CDR3 extends over 14 amino acids. CDR1 and CDR2 from the germline V gene are LNHDA and SQIVND (reference sequence). This specimen belongs to a study of graft-versus-host responses after intestinal transplantation. Findings and caveats of the study: The authors found GvH clones in recipient marrow, some appearing first in ileum or blood. In patients with graft-donor T cell macrochimerism, allograft graft-versus-host to host-versus-graft clonal ratios were high.

Profiling relied on immunoSEQ multiplex PCR, and the TCRdb table lists in-frame clones only, not all of them. The data contain 140,000 or so clones, roughly 91% of them singletons. This clonotype originated in a human donor who received an intestinal transplant. Specimen: unstimulated CD4+ T cells sorted from spleen or lymph node cells, collected before intestinal transplant. This sequence joins TRBV19 and TRBJ1-2, with 7 bases aligning to TRBD1. The CDR3 nucleotides are TGTGCCAGTAGAGACAGGGAGGGAAACTATGGCTACACCTTC. It encodes CASRDREGNYGYTF. The full variable domain, with the rest looked up from reference TRBV19 and TRBJ1-2, is DGGITQSPKYLFRKEGQNVTLSCEQNLNHDAMYWYRQDPGQGLRLIYYSQIVNDFQKGDIAEGYSVSREKKESFPLTVTSAQKNPTAFYLCASRDREGNYGYTFGSGTRLTVV.